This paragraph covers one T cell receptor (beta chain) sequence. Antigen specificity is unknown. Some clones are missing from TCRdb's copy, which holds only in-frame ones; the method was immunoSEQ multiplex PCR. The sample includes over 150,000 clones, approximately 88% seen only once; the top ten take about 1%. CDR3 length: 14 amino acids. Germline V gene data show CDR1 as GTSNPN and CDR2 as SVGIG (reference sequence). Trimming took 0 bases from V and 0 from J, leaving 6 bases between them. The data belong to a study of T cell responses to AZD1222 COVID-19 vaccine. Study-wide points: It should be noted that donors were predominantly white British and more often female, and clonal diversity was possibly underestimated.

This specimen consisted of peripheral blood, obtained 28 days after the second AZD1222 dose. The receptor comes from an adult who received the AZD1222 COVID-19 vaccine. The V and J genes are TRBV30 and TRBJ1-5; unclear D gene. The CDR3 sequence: CAWSVGYSNQPQHF. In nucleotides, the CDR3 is TGTGCCTGGAGTGTGGGTTATAGCAATCAGCCCCAGCATTTT.